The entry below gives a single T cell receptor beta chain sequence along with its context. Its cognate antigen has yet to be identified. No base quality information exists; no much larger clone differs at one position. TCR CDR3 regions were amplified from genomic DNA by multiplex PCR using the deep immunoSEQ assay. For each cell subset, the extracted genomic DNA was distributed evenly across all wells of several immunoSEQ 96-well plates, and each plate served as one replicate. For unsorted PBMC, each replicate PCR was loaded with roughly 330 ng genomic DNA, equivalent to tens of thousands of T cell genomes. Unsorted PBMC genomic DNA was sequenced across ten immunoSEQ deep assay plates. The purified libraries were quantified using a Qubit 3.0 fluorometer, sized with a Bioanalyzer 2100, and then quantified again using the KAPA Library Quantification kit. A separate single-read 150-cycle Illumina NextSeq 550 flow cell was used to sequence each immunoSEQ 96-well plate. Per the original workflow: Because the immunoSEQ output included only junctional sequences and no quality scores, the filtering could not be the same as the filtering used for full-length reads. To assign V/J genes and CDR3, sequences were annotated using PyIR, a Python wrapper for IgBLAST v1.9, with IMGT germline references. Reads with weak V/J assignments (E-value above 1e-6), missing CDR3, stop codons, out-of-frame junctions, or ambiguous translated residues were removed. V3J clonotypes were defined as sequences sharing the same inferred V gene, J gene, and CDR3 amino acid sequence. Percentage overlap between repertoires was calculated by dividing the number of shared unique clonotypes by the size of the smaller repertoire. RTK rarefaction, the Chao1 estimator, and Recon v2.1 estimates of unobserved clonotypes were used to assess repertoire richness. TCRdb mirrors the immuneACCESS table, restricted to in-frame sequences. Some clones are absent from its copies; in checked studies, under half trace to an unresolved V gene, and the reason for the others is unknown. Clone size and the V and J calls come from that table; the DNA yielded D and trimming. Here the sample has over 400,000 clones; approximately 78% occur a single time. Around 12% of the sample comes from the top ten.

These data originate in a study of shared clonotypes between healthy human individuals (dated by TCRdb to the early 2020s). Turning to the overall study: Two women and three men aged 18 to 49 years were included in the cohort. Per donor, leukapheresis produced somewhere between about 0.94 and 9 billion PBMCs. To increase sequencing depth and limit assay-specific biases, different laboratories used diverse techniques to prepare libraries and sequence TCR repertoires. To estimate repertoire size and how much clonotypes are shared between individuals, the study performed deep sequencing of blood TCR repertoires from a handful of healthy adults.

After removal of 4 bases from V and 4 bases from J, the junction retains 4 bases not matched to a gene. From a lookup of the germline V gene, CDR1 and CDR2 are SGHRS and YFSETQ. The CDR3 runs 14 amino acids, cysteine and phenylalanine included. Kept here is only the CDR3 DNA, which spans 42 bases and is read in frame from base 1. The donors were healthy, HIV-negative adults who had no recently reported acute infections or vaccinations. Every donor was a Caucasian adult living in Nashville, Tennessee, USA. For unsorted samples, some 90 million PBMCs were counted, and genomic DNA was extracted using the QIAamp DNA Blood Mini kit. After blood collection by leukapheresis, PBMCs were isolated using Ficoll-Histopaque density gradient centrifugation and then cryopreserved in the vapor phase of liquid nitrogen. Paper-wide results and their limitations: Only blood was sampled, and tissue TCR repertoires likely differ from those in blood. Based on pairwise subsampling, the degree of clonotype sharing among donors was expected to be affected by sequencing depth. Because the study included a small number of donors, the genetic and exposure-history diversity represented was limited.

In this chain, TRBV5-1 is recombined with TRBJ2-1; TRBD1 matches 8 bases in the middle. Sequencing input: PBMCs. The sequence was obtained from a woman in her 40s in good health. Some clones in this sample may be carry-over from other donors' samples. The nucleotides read TGCGCCAGCAGCCGGAGACAGGGGTACAATGAGCAGTTCTTC. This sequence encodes CASSRRQGYNEQFF.